This T cell receptor (beta chain) is drawn from a study of CD8 T cells in Susac syndrome. The V and J ends lost 3 bases and 1 base respectively, with 6 bases between them. Germline CDR1 is SQVTM and CDR2 is ANQGSEA. CDR3 length: 13 amino acids. The sequenced target, TCR beta, came from blood CD8+ and CD4+ T cells. Those who served as multiple sclerosis controls were treatment-naive patients with stable or active relapsing-remitting disease. cDNA came from around 0.5 to 1 ug RNA primed by random hexamers. The immunoSEQ assay covered 54 Vbeta and 13 Jbeta segments for CDR3. Via MiXCR, TCRdb re-called the immunoSEQ multiplex PCR reads, giving one row per CDR3 protein. In the table there are about 210,000 distinct CDR3 sequences, 95% of which are singletons.

Sequenced input: CD4+ T cells from PBMCs. The TCR originated in a human donor with multiple sclerosis. This chain uses TRBV29-1 with TRBJ2-2; D is perhaps TRBD1 (5 bases). The CDR3 loop is CSVDTGNTGELFF. CDR3 in DNA: TGCAGCGTTGATACAGGGAACACCGGGGAGCTGTTTTTT.